Included here is one TCR beta chain sequence, with context. One end of the junction varies from germline; a read error may be responsible. Both 60 Vbeta primers and 13 Jbeta primers went into the PCR. Assay: immunoSEQ multiplex PCR; the TCRdb copy retains only in-frame clones and omits some. The table lists roughly 150,000 clones, approximately 80% of them singletons. The germline gives CDR1 SGDLS, CDR2 YYNGEE. CDR3 size: 8 residues. The sample comes from a study of cytomegalovirus exposure and HLA in healthy donors. The V and J genes are TRBV9 and TRBJ2-4; D unresolved. The clonotype comes from a woman aged 40 to 50 in good health and CMV-seronegative. Sequenced: PBMCs. CDR3 residues: CASSAHHF. DNA of the CDR3: TGTGCCAGCAGCGCCCATCACTTC.